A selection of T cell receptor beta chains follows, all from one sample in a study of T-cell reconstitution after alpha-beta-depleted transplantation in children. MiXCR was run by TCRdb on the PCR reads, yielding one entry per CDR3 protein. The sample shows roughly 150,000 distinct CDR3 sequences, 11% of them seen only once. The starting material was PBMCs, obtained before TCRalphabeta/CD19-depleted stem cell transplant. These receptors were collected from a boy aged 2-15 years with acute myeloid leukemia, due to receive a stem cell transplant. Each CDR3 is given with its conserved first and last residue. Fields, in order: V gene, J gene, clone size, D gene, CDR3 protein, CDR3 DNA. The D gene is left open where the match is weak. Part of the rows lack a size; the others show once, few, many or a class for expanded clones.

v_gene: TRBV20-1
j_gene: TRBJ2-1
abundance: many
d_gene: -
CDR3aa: CSATYNEQFF
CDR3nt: TGCAGTGCTACGTACAATGAGCAGTTCTTC

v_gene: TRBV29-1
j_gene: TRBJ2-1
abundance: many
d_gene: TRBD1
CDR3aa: CSVDRQGHSDEQFF
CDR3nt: TGCAGCGTTGACCGACAGGGGCATAGCGATGAGCAGTTCTTC

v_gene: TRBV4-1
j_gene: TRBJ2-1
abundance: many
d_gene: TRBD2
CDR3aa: CASSQTSGYNEQFF
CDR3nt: TGCGCCAGCAGCCAGACTAGCGGCTACAATGAGCAGTTCTTC

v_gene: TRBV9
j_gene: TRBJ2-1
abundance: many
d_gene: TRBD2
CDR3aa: CASSPRVPGLAGVYNEQFF
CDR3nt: TGTGCCAGCAGCCCTAGGGTCCCGGGACTAGCGGGAGTCTACAATGAGCAGTTCTTC

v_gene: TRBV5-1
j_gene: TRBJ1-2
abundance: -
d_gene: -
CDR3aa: CASSLGWSRNNSNYGYTF
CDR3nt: TGCGCCAGCAGCTTGGGTTGGAGCCGAAATAACTCTAACTATGGCTACACCTTC

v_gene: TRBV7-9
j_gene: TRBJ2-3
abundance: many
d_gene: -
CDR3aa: CASSLGGVSTDTQYF
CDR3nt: TGTGCCAGCAGCTTAGGTGGGGTCAGCACAGATACGCAGTATTTT

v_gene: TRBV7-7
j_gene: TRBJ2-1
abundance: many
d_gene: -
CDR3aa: CASSYGLNNEQFF
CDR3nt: TGTGCTAGCAGTTATGGACTTAACAATGAGCAGTTCTTC

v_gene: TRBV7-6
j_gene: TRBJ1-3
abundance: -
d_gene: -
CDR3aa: CASSLARNAGATGNTIYF
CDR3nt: TGTGCCAGCAGCTTAGCGCGTAACGCGGGGGCCACTGGAAACACCATATATTTT

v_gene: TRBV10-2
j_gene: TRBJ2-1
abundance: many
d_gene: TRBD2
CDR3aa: CASRGTSGGVDSYNEQFF
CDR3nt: TGCGCCAGCAGAGGGACTAGCGGGGGAGTAGACTCCTACAATGAGCAGTTCTTC

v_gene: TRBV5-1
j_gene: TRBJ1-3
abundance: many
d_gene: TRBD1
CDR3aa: CASSLGPGQDGNTIYF
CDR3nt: TGCGCCAGCAGCTTGGGACCGGGACAGGATGGAAACACCATATATTTT

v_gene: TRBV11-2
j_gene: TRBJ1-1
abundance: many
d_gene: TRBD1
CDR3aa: CASSSGQGVGTKFGAFF
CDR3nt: TGTGCCAGCAGCTCGGGACAGGGCGTTGGTACCAAGTTTGGAGCTTTCTTT

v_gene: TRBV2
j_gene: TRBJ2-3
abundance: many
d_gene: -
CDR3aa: CASSSNAGDTQYF
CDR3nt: TGTGCCAGCAGTTCTAACGCGGGGGATACGCAGTATTTT

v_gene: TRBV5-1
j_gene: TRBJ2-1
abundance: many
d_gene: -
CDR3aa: CASSLVQGTNEQFF
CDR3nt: TGCGCCAGCAGCTTGGTACAGGGTACCAATGAGCAGTTCTTC

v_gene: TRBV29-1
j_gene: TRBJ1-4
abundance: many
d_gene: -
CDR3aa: CSVGGPGRNEKLFF
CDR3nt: TGCAGCGTTGGGGGCCCCGGACGCAATGAAAAACTGTTTTTT

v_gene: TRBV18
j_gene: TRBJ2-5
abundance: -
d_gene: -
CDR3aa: CASSPLFQETQYF
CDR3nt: TGTGCCAGCTCACCCCTGTTCCAAGAGACCCAGTACTTC

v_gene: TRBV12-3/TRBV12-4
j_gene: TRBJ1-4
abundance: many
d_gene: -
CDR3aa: CASSLYPGPVSGREKLFF
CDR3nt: TGTGCCAGCAGTTTATATCCAGGGCCGGTCAGCGGACGCGAAAAACTGTTTTTT

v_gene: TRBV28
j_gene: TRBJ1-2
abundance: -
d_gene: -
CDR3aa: CASSDRGGRIPHSYTF
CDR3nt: TGTGCCAGCAGTGACCGGGGCGGGCGGATCCCCCATAGCTACACCTTC

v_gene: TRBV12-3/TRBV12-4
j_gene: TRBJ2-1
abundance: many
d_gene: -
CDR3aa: CASSLARRGPIYNEQFF
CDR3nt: TGTGCCAGCAGTTTAGCGCGACGGGGGCCCATATACAATGAGCAGTTCTTC

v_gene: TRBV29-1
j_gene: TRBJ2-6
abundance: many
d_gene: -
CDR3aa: CSVDEGKPAGANVLTF
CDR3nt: TGCAGCGTTGATGAGGGCAAGCCGGCTGGGGCCAACGTCCTGACTTTC

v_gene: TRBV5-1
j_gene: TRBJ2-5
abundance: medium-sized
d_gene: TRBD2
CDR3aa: CASSLELASKETQYF
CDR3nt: TGCGCCAGCAGCTTGGAACTAGCGAGCAAAGAGACCCAGTACTTC

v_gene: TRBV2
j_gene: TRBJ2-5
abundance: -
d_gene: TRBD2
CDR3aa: CASGGLAGDQETQYF
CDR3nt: TGTGCCAGCGGGGGACTAGCGGGAGACCAAGAGACCCAGTACTTC

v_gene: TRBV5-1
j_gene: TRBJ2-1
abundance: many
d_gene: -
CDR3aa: CASSLPGGNEQFF
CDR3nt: TGCGCCAGCAGCTTGCCCGGGGGCAATGAGCAGTTCTTC

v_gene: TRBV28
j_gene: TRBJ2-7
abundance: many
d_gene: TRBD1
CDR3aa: CASSPGQGAREQYF
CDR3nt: TGTGCCAGCAGTCCGGGACAGGGGGCGCGTGAGCAGTACTTC

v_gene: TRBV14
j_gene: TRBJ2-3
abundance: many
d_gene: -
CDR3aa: CASSQSPGRGDTQYF
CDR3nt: TGTGCCAGCAGCCAATCCCCGGGGCGTGGAGATACGCAGTATTTT

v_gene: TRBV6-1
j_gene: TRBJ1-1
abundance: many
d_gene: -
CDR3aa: CAAKAGEFTEAFF
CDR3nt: TGTGCCGCTAAGGCGGGGGAGTTCACTGAAGCTTTCTTT

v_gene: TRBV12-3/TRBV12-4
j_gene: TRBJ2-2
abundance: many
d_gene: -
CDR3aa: CASSPNGAGELFF
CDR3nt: TGTGCCAGCAGCCCAAATGGGGCCGGGGAGCTGTTTTTT

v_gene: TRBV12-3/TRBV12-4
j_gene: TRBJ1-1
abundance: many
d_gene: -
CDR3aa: CASSPLGGIGNTEAFF
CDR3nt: TGTGCCAGCAGTCCCCTGGGGGGGATTGGGAACACTGAAGCTTTCTTT

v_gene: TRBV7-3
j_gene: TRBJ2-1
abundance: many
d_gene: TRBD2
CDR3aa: CASSLIAGAYNEQFF
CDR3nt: TGTGCCAGCAGCCTCATAGCGGGAGCCTACAATGAGCAGTTCTTC

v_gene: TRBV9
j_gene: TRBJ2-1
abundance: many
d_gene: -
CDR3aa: CASSVPSSNEQFF
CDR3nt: TGTGCCAGCAGCGTCCCTAGCAGCAATGAGCAGTTCTTC

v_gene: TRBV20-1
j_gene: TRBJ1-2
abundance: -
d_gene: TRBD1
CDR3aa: CSASGQVYTGYTF
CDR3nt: TGCAGTGCTAGTGGACAGGTCTACACCGGCTACACCTTC

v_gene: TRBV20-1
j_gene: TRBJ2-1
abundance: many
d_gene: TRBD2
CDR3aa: CSARLAGSYNEQFF
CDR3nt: TGCAGTGCTAGACTAGCGGGGTCGTACAATGAGCAGTTCTTC

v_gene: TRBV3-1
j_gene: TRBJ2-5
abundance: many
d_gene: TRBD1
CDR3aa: CASSHYADRVGGETQYF
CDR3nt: TGTGCCAGCAGCCACTACGCCGACAGGGTAGGTGGAGAGACCCAGTACTTC

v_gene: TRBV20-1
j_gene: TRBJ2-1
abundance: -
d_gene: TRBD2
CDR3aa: CSARFAGGHRGFYNEQFF
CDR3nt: TGCAGTGCTAGGTTTGCGGGGGGGCACAGAGGCTTCTACAATGAGCAGTTCTTC